This TCR beta chain was sequenced in a study of T cells in localized non-small cell lung cancer. Germline-derived CDR1 and CDR2 are SQVTM and ANQGSEA. This CDR3 comprises 14 residues. V lost 7 bases, J lost 4 bases, and 19 bases lay in between. Generated by immunoSEQ multiplex PCR, the TCRdb table keeps only in-frame clones and is missing some. The profile shows 750 to 950 clones, approximately 20% of them singletons. General study points: Appearances in adjacent lung were noted for a median roughly 58 of the top 100 tumor clones. Greater T cell density in blood accompanied longer overall survival. Heterogeneity stays possible, as sequencing covered only one tumor region.

Points on this clone: The antigen remains undetermined.

The receptor was derived from a female donor older than 55 with stage II squamous cell lung carcinoma. The V call is TRBV29-1, the J call TRBJ1-2; maybe TRBD1 (5 bases). This sample comprised lung tumor tissue, obtained before any cancer treatment. The CDR3 bases are TGCAGCGCTAAGCTTACGGGGGAAGCCTATGGCTACACCTTC. Amino acids: CSAKLTGEAYGYTF.